Below are 7 T cell receptor beta chains sequenced from a single sample in a study of OX40 agonist ivuxolimab in advanced cancers. Here immunoSEQ multiplex PCR was the method, and the copy in TCRdb shows in-frame clones only, minus some. The profile shows more than 70,000 clones, approximately 85% of them singletons. The sequencing used CD4+ or CD8+ T cells sorted from blood, collected in a trial of the OX40 agonist ivuxolimab. The origin of the receptors is an adult with an advanced solid tumor such as melanoma, head and neck, liver or kidney cancer.

The rearrangement links TRBV9 to TRBJ2-2; 9 positions match TRBD2. Looked up from germline, CDR1 is SGDLS and CDR2 is YYNGEE. The CDR3 sequence is 16 residues long. The junction had 6 bases not matched to a gene; V was cut back by 3 bases and J by 3 bases. CDR3 bases: TGTGCCAGCAGCGCTCAGGGACTAGCTTACACCGGGGAGCTGTTTTTT. Amino acid sequence: CASSAQGLAYTGELFF.

The chain combines TRBV30 with TRBJ2-7; the match to TRBD1 covers 10 bases. After removal of 4 bases from V and 1 base from J, the junction contained 7 bases not matched to a gene. The germline V gene encodes CDR1 GTSNPN and CDR2 SVGIG (reference sequence). The CDR3 consists of 15 residues. CDR3 protein: CAWNRDRGKSYEQYF. The CDR3 nucleotides are TGTGCCTGGAACAGGGACAGGGGTAAGTCCTACGAGCAGTACTTC.

On this clone itself: This sample includes further DNA sequences coding for the same CDR3. The CDR3 here is CASSLTGQTNYGYTF. CDR3 nucleotides: TGTGCCAGCTCACTTACGGGACAAACTAACTATGGCTACACCTTC. The chain combines TRBV18 with TRBJ1-2; D might be TRBD1 (6 bases). The CDR3 length is 15 residues. V gave up 4 bases and J gave up 0 bases, with 12 bases separating them. Germline V gene sequence: CDR1 KGHSH, CDR2 LQKENI.

This clone has a single count. The V call is TRBV11-2, the J call TRBJ2-1; 11 bases agree with TRBD2. Germline CDR1 SGHAT, CDR2 FQNNGV. Unmatched junction bases numbered 3, after V lost 4 bases and J lost 4 bases. The CDR3 consists of 15 residues. CDR3: CASSYTSGGYNEQFF. The CDR3 DNA is TGTGCCAGCAGCTACACTAGCGGGGGTTACAATGAGCAGTTCTTC.

The chain has TRBV7-8 and TRBJ1-6, with no clear D. Between the trimmed V and J ends, which lost 0 bases and 0 bases, there was a span of 12 bases. The CDR3 extends over 18 amino acids. In germline, CDR1 is SGHVS, CDR2 FQNEAQ. DNA of the CDR3: TGTGCCAGCAGCTTAGCGCCGGGCTGGAGCTCCTATAATTCACCCCTCCACTTT. Amino acids: CASSLAPGWSSYNSPLHF.

The chain couples TRBV11-2 to TRBJ2-7; D tentatively fits TRBD1 or TRBD2 (6 bases each). The length of the CDR3 is 13 residues. Germline V gene sequence: CDR1 SGHAT, CDR2 FQNNGV. The V end lost 5 bases, the J end lost 5 bases, and 13 bases lay between the germline ends. The DNA of the CDR3 is TGTGCCAGCAGCAAGGGGGGATTCGACGAGCAGTACTTC. Protein product: CASSKGGFDEQYF.

The CDR3 DNA follows: TGTGCCAGCAGCTTAGGGGACAGAACGGGGGCGCAGTATTTT. It encodes CASSLGDRTGAQYF. This chain links TRBV11-2 with TRBJ2-3, with D possibly TRBD1 on 7 matching bases. Germline CDR1 and CDR2: SGHAT and FQNNGV. The V and J ends lost 1 base and 10 bases respectively, with 15 bases between them. CDR3 size: 14 residues.